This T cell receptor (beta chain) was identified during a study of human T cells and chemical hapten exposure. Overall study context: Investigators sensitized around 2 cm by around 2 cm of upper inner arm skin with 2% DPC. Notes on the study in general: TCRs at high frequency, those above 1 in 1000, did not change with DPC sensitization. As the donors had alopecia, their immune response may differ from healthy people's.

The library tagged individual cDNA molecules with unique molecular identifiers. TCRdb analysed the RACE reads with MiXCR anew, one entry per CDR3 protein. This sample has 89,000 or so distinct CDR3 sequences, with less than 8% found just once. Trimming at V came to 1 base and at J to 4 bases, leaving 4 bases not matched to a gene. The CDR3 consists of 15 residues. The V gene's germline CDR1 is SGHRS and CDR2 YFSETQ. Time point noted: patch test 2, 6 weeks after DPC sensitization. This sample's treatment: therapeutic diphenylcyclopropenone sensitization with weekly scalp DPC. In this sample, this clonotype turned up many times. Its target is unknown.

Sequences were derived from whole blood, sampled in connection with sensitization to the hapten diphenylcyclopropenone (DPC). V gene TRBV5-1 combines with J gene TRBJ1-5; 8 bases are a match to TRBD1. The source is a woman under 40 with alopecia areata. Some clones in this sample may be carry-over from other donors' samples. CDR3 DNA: TGCGCCAGCAGCTTGTCGGACAGGGAGAATCAGCCCCAGCATTTT. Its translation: CASSLSDRENQPQHF.